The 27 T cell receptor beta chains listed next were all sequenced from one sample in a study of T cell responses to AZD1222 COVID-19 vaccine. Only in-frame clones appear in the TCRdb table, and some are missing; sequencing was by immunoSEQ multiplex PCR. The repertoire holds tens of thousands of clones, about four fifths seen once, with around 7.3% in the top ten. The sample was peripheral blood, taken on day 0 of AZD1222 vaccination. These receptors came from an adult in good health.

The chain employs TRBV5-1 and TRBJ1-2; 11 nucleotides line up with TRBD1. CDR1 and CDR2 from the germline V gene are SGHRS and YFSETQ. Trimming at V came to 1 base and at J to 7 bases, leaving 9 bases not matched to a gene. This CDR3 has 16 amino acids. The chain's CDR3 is CASSLNSGTGGFGYTF. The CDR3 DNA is TGCGCCAGCAGCTTGAACTCCGGGACAGGGGGTTTTGGCTACACCTTC.

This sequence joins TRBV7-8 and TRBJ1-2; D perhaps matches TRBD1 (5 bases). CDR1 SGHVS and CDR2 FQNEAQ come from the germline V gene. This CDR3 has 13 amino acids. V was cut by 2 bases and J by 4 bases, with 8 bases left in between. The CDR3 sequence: CASSLRGSYGYTF. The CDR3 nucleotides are TGTGCCAGCAGCTTACGGGGGAGCTATGGCTACACCTTC.

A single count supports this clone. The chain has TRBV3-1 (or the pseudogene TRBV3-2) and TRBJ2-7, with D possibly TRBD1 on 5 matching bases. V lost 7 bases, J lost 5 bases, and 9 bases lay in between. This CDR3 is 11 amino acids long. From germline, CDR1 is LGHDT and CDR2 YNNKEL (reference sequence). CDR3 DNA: TGTGCCAGCAAAGGGGCAGACGAGCAGTACTTC. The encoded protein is CASKGADEQYF.

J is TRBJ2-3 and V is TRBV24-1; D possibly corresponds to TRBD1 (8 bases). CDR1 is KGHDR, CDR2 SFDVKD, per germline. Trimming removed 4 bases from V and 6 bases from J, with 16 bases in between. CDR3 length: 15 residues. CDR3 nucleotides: TGTGCCACCAGTGACCCCACAGGGGGGGGTGATACGCAGTATTTT. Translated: CATSDPTGGGDTQYF.

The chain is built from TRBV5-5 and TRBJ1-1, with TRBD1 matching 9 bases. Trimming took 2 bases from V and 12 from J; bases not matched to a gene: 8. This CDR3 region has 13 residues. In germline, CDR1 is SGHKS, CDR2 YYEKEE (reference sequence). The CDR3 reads CASSLGTGRKTFF. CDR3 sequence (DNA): TGTGCCAGCAGCTTAGGGACAGGGAGAAAGACTTTCTTT. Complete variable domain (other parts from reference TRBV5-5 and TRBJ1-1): DAGVTQSPTHLIKTRGQQVTLRCSPISGHKSVSWYQQVLGQGPQFIFQYYEKEERGRGNFPDRFSARQFPNYSSELNVNALLLGDSALYLCASSLGTGRKTFFGQGTRLTVV.

The CDR3 is CATRDREGEQYF. Here the CDR3 DNA reads TGTGCCACCCGGGACAGGGAGGGCGAGCAGTACTTC. V usage is TRBV10-3 and J usage is TRBJ2-7, with 9 positions matching TRBD1. Germline V lookup: CDR1 ENHRY, CDR2 SYGVKD. The CDR3 loop spans 12 amino acids. The trim removed 10 bases at V and 6 bases at J, leaving 7 bases unmatched.

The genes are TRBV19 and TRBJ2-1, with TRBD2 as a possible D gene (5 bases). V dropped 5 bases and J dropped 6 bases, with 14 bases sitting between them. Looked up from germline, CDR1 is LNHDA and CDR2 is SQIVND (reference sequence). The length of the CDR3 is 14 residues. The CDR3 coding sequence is TGTGCCAGTAGTCATAGTGCACGGGGCAATGAGCAGTTCTTC. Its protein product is CASSHSARGNEQFF. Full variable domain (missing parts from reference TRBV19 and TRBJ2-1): DGGITQSPKYLFRKEGQNVTLSCEQNLNHDAMYWYRQDPGQGLRLIYYSQIVNDFQKGDIAEGYSVSREKKESFPLTVTSAQKNPTAFYLCASSHSARGNEQFFGPGTRLTVL.

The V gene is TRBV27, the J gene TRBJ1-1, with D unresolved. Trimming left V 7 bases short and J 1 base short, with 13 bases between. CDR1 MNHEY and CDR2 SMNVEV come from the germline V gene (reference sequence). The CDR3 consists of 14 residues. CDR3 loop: CASTNTGRNTEAFF. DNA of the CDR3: TGTGCCAGCACCAATACCGGACGGAACACTGAAGCTTTCTTT.

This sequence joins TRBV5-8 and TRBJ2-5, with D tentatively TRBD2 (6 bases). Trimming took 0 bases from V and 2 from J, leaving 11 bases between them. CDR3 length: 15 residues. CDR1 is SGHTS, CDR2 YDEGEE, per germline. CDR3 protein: CASSLGLGGQETQYF. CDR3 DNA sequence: TGTGCCAGCAGCTTGGGACTAGGAGGTCAAGAGACCCAGTACTTC. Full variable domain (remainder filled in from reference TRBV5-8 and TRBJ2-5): EAGVTQSPTHLIKTRGQQATLRCSPISGHTSVYWYQQALGLGLQFLLWYDEGEERNRGNFPPRFSGRQFPNYSSELNVNALELEDSALYLCASSLGLGGQETQYFGPGTRLLVL.

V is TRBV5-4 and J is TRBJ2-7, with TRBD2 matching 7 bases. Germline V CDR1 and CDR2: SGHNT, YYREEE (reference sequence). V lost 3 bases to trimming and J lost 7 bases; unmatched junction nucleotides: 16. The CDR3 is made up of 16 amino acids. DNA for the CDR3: TGTGCCAGCAGCTGGGTCGCGGCTAGCGGCCAAGGGGAGCAGTACTTC. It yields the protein CASSWVAASGQGEQYF.

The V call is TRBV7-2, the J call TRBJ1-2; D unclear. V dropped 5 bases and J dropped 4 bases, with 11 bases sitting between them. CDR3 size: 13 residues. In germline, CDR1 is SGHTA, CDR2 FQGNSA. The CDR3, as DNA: TGTGCCAGCAGCAAGGGCCGCGGCTATGGCTACACCTTC. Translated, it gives CASSKGRGYGYTF.

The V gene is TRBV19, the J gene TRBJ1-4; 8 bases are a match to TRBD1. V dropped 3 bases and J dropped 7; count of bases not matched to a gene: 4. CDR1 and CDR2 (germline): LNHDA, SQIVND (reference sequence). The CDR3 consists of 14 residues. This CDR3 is CASSIGQGREKLFF. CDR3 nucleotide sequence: TGTGCCAGTAGTATCGGACAGGGACGTGAAAAACTGTTTTTT.

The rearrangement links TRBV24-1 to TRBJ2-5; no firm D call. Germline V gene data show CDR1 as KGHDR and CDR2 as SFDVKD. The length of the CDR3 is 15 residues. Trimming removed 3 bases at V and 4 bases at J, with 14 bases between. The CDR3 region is CATSDPLGAGETQYF. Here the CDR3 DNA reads TGTGCCACCAGTGATCCCCTCGGAGCAGGAGAGACCCAGTACTTC.

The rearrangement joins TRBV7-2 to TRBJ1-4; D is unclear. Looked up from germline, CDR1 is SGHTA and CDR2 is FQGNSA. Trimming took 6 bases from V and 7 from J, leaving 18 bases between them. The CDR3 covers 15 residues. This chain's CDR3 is CASRTRGLSGEKLFF. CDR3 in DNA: TGTGCCAGCAGAACAAGAGGGCTCAGCGGTGAAAAACTGTTTTTT.

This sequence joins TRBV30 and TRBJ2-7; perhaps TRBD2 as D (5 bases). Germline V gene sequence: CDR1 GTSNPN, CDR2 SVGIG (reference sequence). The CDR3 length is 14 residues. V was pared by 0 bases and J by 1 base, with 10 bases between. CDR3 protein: CAWSVGSSSYEQYF. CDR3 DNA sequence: TGTGCCTGGAGTGTAGGGAGCTCATCCTACGAGCAGTACTTC.

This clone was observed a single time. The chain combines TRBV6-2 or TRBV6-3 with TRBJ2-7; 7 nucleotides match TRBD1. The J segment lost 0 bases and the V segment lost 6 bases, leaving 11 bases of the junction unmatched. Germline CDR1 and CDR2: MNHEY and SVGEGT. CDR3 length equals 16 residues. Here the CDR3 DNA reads TGTGCCAGCAGACCTCACTGGGGACAGAGCTCCTACGAGCAGTACTTC. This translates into CASRPHWGQSSYEQYF.

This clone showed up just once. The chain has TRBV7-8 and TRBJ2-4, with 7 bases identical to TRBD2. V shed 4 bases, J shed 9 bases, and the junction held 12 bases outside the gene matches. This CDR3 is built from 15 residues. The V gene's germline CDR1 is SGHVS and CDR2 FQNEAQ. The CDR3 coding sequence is TGTGCCAGCAGCTGGGACTCTTCACCGGGGGGCATTCAGTACTTC. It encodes CASSWDSSPGGIQYF.

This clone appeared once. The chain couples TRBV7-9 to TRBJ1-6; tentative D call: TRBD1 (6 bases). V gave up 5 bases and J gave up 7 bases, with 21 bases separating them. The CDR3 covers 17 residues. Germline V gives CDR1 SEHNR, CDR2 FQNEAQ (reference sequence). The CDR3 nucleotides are TGTGCCAGCAGCCTCCGGGGAACCGGACAGTCAAATTCACCCCTCCACTTT. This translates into CASSLRGTGQSNSPLHF. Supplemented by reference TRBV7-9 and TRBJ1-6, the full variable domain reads DTGVSQNPRHKITKRGQNVTFRCDPISEHNRLYWYRQTLGQGPEFLTYFQNEAQLEKSRLLSDRFSAERPKGSFSTLEIQRTEQGDSAMYLCASSLRGTGQSNSPLHFGNGTRLTVT.

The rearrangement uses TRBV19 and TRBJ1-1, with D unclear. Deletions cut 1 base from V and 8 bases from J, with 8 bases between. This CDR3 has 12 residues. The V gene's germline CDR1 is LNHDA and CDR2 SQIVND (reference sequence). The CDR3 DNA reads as TGTGCCAGTAGTATAGCGTCTGTGGAAGCTTTCTTT. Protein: CASSIASVEAFF.

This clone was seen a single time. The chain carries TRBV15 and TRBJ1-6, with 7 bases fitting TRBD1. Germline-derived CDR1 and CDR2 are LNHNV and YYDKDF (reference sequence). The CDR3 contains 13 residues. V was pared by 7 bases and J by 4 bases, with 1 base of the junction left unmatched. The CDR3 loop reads CATMTGYNSPLHF. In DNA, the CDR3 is TGTGCCACCATGACAGGGTATAATTCACCCCTCCACTTT.

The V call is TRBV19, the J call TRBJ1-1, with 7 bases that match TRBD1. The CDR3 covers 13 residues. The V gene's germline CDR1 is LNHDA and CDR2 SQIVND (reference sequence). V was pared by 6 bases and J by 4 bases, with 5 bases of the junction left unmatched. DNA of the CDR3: TGTGCCAGTAGCTTGACAGGGCTCACTGAAGCTTTCTTT. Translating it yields CASSLTGLTEAFF. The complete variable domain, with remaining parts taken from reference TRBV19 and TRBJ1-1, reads DGGITQSPKYLFRKEGQNVTLSCEQNLNHDAMYWYRQDPGQGLRLIYYSQIVNDFQKGDIAEGYSVSREKKESFPLTVTSAQKNPTAFYLCASSLTGLTEAFFGQGTRLTVV.

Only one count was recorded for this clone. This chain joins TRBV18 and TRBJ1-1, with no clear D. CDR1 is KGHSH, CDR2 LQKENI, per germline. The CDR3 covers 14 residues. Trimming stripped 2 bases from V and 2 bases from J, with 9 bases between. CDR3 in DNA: TGTGCCAGCTCACCAATTCGGGGAAACACTGAAGCTTTCTTT. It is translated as CASSPIRGNTEAFF.

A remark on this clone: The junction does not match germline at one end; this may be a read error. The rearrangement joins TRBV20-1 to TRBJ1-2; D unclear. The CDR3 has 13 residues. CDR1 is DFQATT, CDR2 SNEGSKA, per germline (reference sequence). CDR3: CSASYGSASSFPF. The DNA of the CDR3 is TGCAGTGCTAGTTATGGATCGGCCTCGTCTTTCCCCTTC.

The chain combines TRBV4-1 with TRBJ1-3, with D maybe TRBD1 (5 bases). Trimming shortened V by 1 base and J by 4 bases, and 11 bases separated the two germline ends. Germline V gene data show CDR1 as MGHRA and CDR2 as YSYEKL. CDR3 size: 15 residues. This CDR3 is CASSQVSGGGNTIYF. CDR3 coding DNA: TGCGCCAGCAGCCAAGTCTCCGGGGGAGGAAACACCATATATTTT.

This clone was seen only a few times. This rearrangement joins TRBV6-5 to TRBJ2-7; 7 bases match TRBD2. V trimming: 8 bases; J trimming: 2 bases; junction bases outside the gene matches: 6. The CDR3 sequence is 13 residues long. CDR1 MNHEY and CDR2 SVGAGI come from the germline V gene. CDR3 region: CASGGGSPYEQYF. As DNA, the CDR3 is TGTGCCAGCGGGGGGGGTTCCCCCTACGAGCAGTACTTC.

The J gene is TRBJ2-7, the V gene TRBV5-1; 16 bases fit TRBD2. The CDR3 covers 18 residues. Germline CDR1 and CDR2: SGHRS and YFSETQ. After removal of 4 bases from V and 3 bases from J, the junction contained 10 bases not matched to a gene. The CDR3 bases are TGCGCCAGCAGCCCGGGACTAGCGGGGGGGCCTTGGGACTACGAGCAGTACTTC. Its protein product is CASSPGLAGGPWDYEQYF.

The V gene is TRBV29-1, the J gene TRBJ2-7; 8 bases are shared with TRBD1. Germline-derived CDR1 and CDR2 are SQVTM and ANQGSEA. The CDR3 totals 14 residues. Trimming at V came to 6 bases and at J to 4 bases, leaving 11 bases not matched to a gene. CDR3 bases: TGCAGCGTCCCGAACCAGGACAGGGCGTACGAGCAGTACTTC. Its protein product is CSVPNQDRAYEQYF.